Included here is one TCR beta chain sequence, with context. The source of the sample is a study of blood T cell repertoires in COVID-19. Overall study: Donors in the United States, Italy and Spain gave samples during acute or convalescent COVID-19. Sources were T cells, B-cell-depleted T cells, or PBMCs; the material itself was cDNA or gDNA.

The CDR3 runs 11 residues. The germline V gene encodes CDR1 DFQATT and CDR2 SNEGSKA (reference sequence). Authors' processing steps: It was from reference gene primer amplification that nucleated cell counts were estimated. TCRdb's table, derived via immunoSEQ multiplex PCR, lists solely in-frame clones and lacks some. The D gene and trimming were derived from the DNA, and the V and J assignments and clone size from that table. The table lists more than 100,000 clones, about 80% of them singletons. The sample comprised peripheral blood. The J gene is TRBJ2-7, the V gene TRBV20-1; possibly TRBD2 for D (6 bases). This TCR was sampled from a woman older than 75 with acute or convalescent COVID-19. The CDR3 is CRPSAAYEQYF. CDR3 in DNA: TGCAGACCTAGCGCCGCCTACGAGCAGTACTTC.